This record concerns one T cell receptor beta chain sequence. What it recognizes is unknown. This sample was taken from a study of cytomegalovirus exposure and HLA in healthy donors. Looking at the study overall: Researchers found that roughly 81% of 300 to 450 genotyped donors fell within the Caucasian-associated ancestry cluster.

Study outcomes and limitations: 150 to 200 TCR beta chains were listed as cytomegalovirus-associated. Productive rates of about 90% or about 30% were seen for most TCR beta V segments in an earlier analysis. The study found most TCR sequences rare, yet found some public TCRs in many donors.

The CDR3 has 15 residues. Germline V lookup: CDR1 ENHRY, CDR2 SYGVKD. Trimming took off 0 bases at V and 1 base at J, with 9 bases between the two ends. The PCR used 60 Vbeta and 13 Jbeta primers. Assay used: immunoSEQ multiplex PCR; TCRdb lists only in-frame clones, some missing. The data contain around 130,000 clones, about 79% of them singletons. The sample was PBMCs. The chain is built from TRBV10-3 and TRBJ1-1; unclear D gene. The receptor was derived from a man in his forties or fifties in good health and CMV-seronegative. The CDR3 loop reads CAISESRPGNTEAFF. CDR3 DNA sequence: TGTGCCATCAGTGAGTCCAGGCCTGGGAACACTGAAGCTTTCTTT.